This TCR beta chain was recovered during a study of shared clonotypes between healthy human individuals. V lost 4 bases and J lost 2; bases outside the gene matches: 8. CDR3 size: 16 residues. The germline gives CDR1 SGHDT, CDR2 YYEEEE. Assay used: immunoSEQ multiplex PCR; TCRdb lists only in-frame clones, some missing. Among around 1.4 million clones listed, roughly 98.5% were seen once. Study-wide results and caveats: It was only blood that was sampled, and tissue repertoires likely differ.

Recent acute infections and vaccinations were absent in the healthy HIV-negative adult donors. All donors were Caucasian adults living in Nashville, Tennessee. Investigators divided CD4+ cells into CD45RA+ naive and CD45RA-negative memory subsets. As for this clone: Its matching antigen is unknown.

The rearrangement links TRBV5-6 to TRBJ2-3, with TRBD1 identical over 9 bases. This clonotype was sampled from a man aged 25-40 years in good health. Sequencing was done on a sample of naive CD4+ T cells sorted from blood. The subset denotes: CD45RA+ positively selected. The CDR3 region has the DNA TGTGCCAGCAGCCCAACCGGGACAGGGTACACAGATACGCAGTATTTT. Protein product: CASSPTGTGYTDTQYF.